The TCR beta chain described here comes from a study of T cells in Graves' hyperthyroidism and ophthalmopathy. This CDR3 region has 15 residues. Germline lookup yields CDR1 SGHRS and CDR2 YFSETQ. Losses at the gene ends were 4 bases for V and 7 bases for J; bases not matched to a gene: 13. The study, taken as a whole, reports: Most clonotypes that expanded in the thyroid above 0.001 also showed up in blood.

This clonotype appeared many times. Its cognate antigen is unknown. Amplification of TCR beta CDR3 regions used RNA as the template. In the first-round RT-PCR of the TCR CDR3, the HTBI primer set was used. TCRdb redid the calling of the multiplex PCR reads with MiXCR, one entry per CDR3 protein. The repertoire consists of some 580,000 distinct CDR3 sequences, with around 16% occurring once and the leading ten covering under 3.5%. Reasons for excluding patients were uncontrolled infection, other autoimmune disease, pregnancy or lactation. Sequenced material: blood. The rearrangement links TRBV5-1 to TRBJ2-7; 8 bases line up with TRBD2. The source is a woman aged 40 to 55 with Graves' ophthalmopathy. CDR3 in amino acids: CASSPDSGIRDEQYF. CDR3 coding DNA: TGCGCCAGCAGCCCAGATAGCGGGATCCGTGATGAGCAGTACTTC.